This section outlines one T cell receptor (beta chain) sequence together with its context. The antigen is not known. This specimen belongs to a study of T cells after yellow fever vaccination. Across the whole study: Libraries from low-cell-number fractions were prepared with the SMART-Seq v4 Ultra Low Input RNA kit.

5'RACE template switching added a universal primer site and UMIs to TCR cDNA. TCRdb fed the 5' RACE reads into MiXCR, producing one record per CDR3 protein. The sample includes 450,000 to 550,000 distinct CDR3 sequences, 21% of them seen just once. Study conclusions and caveats: The study re-detected most primary-vaccination clones after the booster (96% CD4, roughly 85% CD8).

The V and J ends lost 0 bases and 1 base respectively, with 9 bases between them. The length of the CDR3 is 16 residues. J is TRBJ2-2 and V is TRBV23-1, with unresolved D. TRBV23-1 belongs to the ORF category, with a function that is uncertain. The sequence derives from a man aged 18 to 30 who received the YFV17D yellow fever vaccine. The source material was PBMCs, sampled less than 25 days after the first yellow fever vaccination. CDR3 coding DNA: TGCGCCAGCAGTCAATCGGCAGGAGAGAACACCGGGGAGCTGTTTTTT. It translates to CASSQSAGENTGELFF.